This TCR beta chain emerged from a study of T-cell memory formation after mild COVID-19. TCRdb called the 5' RACE reads again in MiXCR, with one record for every CDR3 protein. The table records 300,000 to 400,000 distinct CDR3 sequences, approximately 29% of them present only once. This clonotype was observed a few times. The sequenced material came from PBMCs or a T cell subset sorted from them (not recorded which). This TCR derives from an adult woman who had mild COVID-19 (a few samples of this study predate the infection). Cell type and time point are not known.

In nucleotides, the CDR3 is TGTGCCAGCAGCCAGGGGGGTCAGGGAATTTACAATGAGCAGTTCTTC. This translates into CASSQGGQGIYNEQFF. The chain recombines TRBV4-2 with TRBJ2-1; TRBD2 is a possible D gene (6 bases). The germline V gene encodes CDR1 LGHNA and CDR2 YNFKEQ. V lost 3 bases and J lost 4, with 16 bases in between. The CDR3 has 16 residues.